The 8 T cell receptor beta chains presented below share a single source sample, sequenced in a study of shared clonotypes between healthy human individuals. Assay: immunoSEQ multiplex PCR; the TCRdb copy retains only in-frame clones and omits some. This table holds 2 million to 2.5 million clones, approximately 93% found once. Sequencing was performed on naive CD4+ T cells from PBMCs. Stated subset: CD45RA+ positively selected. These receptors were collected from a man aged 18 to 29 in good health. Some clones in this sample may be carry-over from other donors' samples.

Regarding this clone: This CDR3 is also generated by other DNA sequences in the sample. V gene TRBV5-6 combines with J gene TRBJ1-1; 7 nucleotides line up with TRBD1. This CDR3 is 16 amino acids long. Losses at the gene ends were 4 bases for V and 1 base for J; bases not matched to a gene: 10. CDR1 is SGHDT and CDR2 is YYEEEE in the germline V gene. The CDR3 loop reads CASSPDRQSANTEAFF. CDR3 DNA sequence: TGTGCCAGCAGCCCGGACAGGCAATCCGCGAACACTGAAGCTTTCTTT.

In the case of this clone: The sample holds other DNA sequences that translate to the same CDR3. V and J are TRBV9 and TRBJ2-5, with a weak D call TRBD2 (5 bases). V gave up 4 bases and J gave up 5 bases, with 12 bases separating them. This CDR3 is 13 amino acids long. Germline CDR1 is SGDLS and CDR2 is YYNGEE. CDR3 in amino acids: CASSLSGKETQYF. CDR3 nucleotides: TGTGCCAGCAGCCTGTCCGGGAAGGAGACCCAGTACTTC.

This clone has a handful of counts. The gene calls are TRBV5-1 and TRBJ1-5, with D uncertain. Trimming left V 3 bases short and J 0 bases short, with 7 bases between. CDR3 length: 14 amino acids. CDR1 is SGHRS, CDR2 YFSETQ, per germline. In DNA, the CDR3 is TGCGCCAGCAGCTCCGACGGTAGCAATCAGCCCCAGCATTTT. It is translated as CASSSDGSNQPQHF. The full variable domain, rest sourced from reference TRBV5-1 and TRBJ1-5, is KAGVTQTPRYLIKTRGQQVTLSCSPISGHRSVSWYQQTPGQGLQFLFEYFSETQRNKGNFPGRFSGRQFSNSRSEMNVSTLELGDSALYLCASSSDGSNQPQHFGDGTRLSIL.

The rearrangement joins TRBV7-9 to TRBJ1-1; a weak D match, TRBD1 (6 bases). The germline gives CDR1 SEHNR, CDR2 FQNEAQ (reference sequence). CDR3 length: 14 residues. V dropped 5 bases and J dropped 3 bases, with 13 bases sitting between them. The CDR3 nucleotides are TGTGCCAGCAGCGCATGGACAGCGGACACTGAAGCTTTCTTT. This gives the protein CASSAWTADTEAFF.

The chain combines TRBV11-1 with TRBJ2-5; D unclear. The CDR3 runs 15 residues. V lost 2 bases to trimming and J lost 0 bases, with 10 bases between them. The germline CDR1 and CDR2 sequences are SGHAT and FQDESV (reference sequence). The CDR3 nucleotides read TGTGCCAGCAGCTTAAGGCAGGCTAACCAAGAGACCCAGTACTTC. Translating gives CASSLRQANQETQYF.

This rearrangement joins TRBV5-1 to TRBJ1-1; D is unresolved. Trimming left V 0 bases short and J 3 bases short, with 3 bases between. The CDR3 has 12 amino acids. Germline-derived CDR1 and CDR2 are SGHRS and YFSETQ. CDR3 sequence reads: CASSLEYTEAFF. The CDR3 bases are TGCGCCAGCAGCTTGGAGTACACTGAAGCTTTCTTT.

The CDR3 loop is CASSEARYQETQYF. The CDR3, as DNA: TGTGCCAGCAGTGAAGCTCGATACCAAGAGACCCAGTACTTC. This chain uses TRBV2 with TRBJ2-5; the D is unclear. The V end lost 0 bases, the J end lost 0 bases, and 5 bases lay between the germline ends. This CDR3 spans 14 amino acids. Germline V gives CDR1 SNHLY, CDR2 FYNNEI.

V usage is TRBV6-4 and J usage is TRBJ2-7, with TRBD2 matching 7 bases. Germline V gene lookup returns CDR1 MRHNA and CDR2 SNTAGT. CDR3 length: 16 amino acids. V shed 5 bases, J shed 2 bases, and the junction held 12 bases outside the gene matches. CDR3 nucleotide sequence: TGTGCCAGCAGTTTTGGGGGGACTATATCACCCTACGAGCAGTACTTC. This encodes CASSFGGTISPYEQYF.